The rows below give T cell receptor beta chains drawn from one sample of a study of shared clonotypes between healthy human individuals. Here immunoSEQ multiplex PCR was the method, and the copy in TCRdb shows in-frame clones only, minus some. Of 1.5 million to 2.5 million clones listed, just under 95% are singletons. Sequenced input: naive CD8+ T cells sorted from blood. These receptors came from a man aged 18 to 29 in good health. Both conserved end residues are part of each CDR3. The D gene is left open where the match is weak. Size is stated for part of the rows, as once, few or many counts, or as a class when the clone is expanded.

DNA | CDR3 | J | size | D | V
TGTGCCAGCAGCTCCCCCCGGGACAGCGAGCAGTACTTC | CASSSPRDSEQYF | TRBJ2-7 | . | TRBD1 | TRBV7-9
TGTGCCAGCAGTTACTCGACGGGTTTAGACTATGGCTACACCTTC | CASSYSTGLDYGYTF | TRBJ1-2 | . | . | TRBV6-6
TGTGCCAGCAGTGACTCTTGGGGCGTCGGGGAGCTGTTTTTT | CASSDSWGVGELFF | TRBJ2-2 | . | . | TRBV6-4
TGTGCCAGCAGTTTATCCCCACGGGCCGGGGAGCTGTTTTTT | CASSLSPRAGELFF | TRBJ2-2 | . | . | TRBV27
TGTGCCAGCAGCTTATTGCAGGTTGACAATCAGCCCCAGCATTTT | CASSLLQVDNQPQHF | TRBJ1-5 | . | . | TRBV7-8
TGTGCCAGCAGCTTAGGCGCTGTCGAGCAGTACTTC | CASSLGAVEQYF | TRBJ2-7 | . | . | TRBV7-9
TGTGCCAGCACCCCGACCGGGCCGGAAGAGACCCAGTACTTC | CASTPTGPEETQYF | TRBJ2-5 | . | . | TRBV7-6
TGTGCCAGCAGCTTTGGGGGAGGCCAAGAGACCCAGTACTTC | CASSFGGGQETQYF | TRBJ2-5 | . | . | TRBV7-9
TGTGCCAGCAGTGATGGGAGCTCCTACAATGAGCAGTTCTTC | CASSDGSSYNEQFF | TRBJ2-1 | . | . | TRBV6-4
TGTGCCAGCAGCTTATTAGCGGGAGGGCCCCACGAGCAGTACTTC | CASSLLAGGPHEQYF | TRBJ2-7 | once | TRBD2 | TRBV5-6
TGTGCCAGTAGACAGGGGGCTTATATCTCCTACGAGCAGTACTTC | CASRQGAYISYEQYF | TRBJ2-7 | . | TRBD1 | TRBV2
TGTGCCAGCAGTTTGGGGACTAGCGGGCCTGAGCAGTTCTTC | CASSLGTSGPEQFF | TRBJ2-1 | . | TRBD2 | TRBV27
TGTGCCAGCAGCTCAGAGTCGGAGGGAGGGGGAAAAAAGCAGTACTTC | CASSSESEGGGKKQYF | TRBJ2-7 | . | . | TRBV5-4
TGTGCCAGCAGTGTGGGACAGGGAAGCGGCTACACCTTC | CASSVGQGSGYTF | TRBJ1-2 | few | TRBD1 | TRBV6-1
TGTGCCAGTAGTATAATCGCAGTGGGATACGACACTGAAGCTTTCTTT | CASSIIAVGYDTEAFF | TRBJ1-1 | . | . | TRBV19
TGTGCCAGCAGTTACTCGTTAGGCACAGATACGCAGTATTTT | CASSYSLGTDTQYF | TRBJ2-3 | few | . | TRBV6-5
TGTGCCAGCAGCCAGACCTCACAGGAGGGAACCGGGGAGCTGTTTTTT | CASSQTSQEGTGELFF | TRBJ2-2 | . | . | TRBV7-2
TGTGCCAGCAGCGATTGGACTAGTCTAGAGACCCAGTACTTC | CASSDWTSLETQYF | TRBJ2-5 | . | TRBD2 | TRBV5-4
TGTGCCAGCAGCTATGGACTAGCGGTAAATTACGAGCAGTACTTC | CASSYGLAVNYEQYF | TRBJ2-7 | . | TRBD2 | TRBV7-8
TGCGCCAGCAGCCAACTCCGGGACAGGGGAAAAGGCTACACCTTC | CASSQLRDRGKGYTF | TRBJ1-2 | . | TRBD1 | TRBV4-1
TGTGCCTGGAGTGGGACGATTAACACTGAAGCTTTCTTT | CAWSGTINTEAFF | TRBJ1-1 | . | . | TRBV30
TGTGCCAGCAGTGGACAGGGCCTACTCTACGAGCAGTACTTC | CASSGQGLLYEQYF | TRBJ2-7 | . | TRBD1 | TRBV27
TGTGCCAGCAGTTACGATTCGGGCACCGGGGAGCTGTTTTTT | CASSYDSGTGELFF | TRBJ2-2 | few | . | TRBV6-5
TGTGCCAGCAGCAACACAGGGGACATGAACACTGAAGCTTTCTTT | CASSNTGDMNTEAFF | TRBJ1-1 | . | TRBD1 | TRBV13
TGTGCCAGCTCACCACGAAAGGGACAGGGGGCTGAGACCGGGGAGCTGTTTTTT | CASSPRKGQGAETGELFF | TRBJ2-2 | . | TRBD1 | TRBV18
TGTGCCAGCAGTGACCCGGGGACCTACTCCTACGAGCAGTACTTC | CASSDPGTYSYEQYF | TRBJ2-7 | . | . | TRBV2
TGCACCAGCAGCCAAGAGATCGACAGGGAGGACAATGAGCAGTTCTTC | CTSSQEIDREDNEQFF | TRBJ2-1 | . | . | TRBV1
TGTGCCAGCAGCCTCGCAGGGGGAGAAGATACGCAGTATTTT | CASSLAGGEDTQYF | TRBJ2-3 | . | TRBD1 | TRBV11-2
TGTGCCAGCAGCCGACTCGGGACAGGAATTAATCAGCCCCAGCATTTT | CASSRLGTGINQPQHF | TRBJ1-5 | once | TRBD1 | TRBV4-2
TGCGCCAGCAGCCCACAGGGCACTGGCTACACCTTC | CASSPQGTGYTF | TRBJ1-2 | . | . | TRBV5-1
TGTGCCTGGGCGCCCCCCCAGGACAGGGGCTACTATGGCTACACCTTC | CAWAPPQDRGYYGYTF | TRBJ1-2 | . | TRBD1 | TRBV30
TGTGCAAGCGGGAGTAGCACCTACAATGAGCAGTTCTTC | CASGSSTYNEQFF | TRBJ2-1 | . | TRBD2 | TRBV7-9
TGTGCCAGCTCCGCGCGTCGGGACAGGTTCTACGAGCAGTACTTC | CASSARRDRFYEQYF | TRBJ2-7 | . | TRBD1 | TRBV6-1
TGTGCCAGCAGCTTGGCAGGGATGTTTGATCAGCCCCAGCATTTT | CASSLAGMFDQPQHF | TRBJ1-5 | . | . | TRBV7-8
TGTGCCAGCAGCCGCCGACAGGGAGATTCACCCCTCCACTTT | CASSRRQGDSPLHF | TRBJ1-6 | . | TRBD1 | TRBV6-6
TGTGCCATCACGGAAGGGAACTATGGCTACACCTTC | CAITEGNYGYTF | TRBJ1-2 | once | . | TRBV10-3
TGTGCCTGGAGTGTACTAACGGTGGGAGGCTACACCTTC | CAWSVLTVGGYTF | TRBJ1-2 | . | . | TRBV30
TGTGCCAGCAGCGTTGGACAGGCCTACGAGCAGTACTTC | CASSVGQAYEQYF | TRBJ2-7 | once | TRBD1 | TRBV7-6
TGTGCCAGCAGCGTAGGTTTTAGCGGGAGCGGTGGGAATGAGCAGTTCTTC | CASSVGFSGSGGNEQFF | TRBJ2-1 | . | TRBD2 | TRBV9
TGCAGCGTCGATACAGGGGGCAGTATGAATGAGCAGTTCTTC | CSVDTGGSMNEQFF | TRBJ2-1 | . | TRBD1 | TRBV29-1
TGTGCCAGCAGCCCCGCATTACCCCTCCACTTT | CASSPALPLHF | TRBJ1-6 | few | . | TRBV2
TGTGCCAGCAGTTCAGGGTACGGCTACACCTTC | CASSSGYGYTF | TRBJ1-2 | . | . | TRBV27
TGTGCCAGCAGCTTTGCGGGGGCCGGCACCGGGGAGCTGTTTTTT | CASSFAGAGTGELFF | TRBJ2-2 | . | . | TRBV7-9
TGCGCCAGCAGCCTGGACCCACGGAACTACGAGCAGTACTTC | CASSLDPRNYEQYF | TRBJ2-7 | . | . | TRBV5-1
TGTGCCAGCAGCCTGATACAGGGGCGCACTAATGAAAAACTGTTTTTT | CASSLIQGRTNEKLFF | TRBJ1-4 | . | TRBD1 | TRBV7-9
TGTGCCAGCAGCGTAGAGGCGGGAGGGCCAGATACGCAGTATTTT | CASSVEAGGPDTQYF | TRBJ2-3 | . | TRBD2 | TRBV9